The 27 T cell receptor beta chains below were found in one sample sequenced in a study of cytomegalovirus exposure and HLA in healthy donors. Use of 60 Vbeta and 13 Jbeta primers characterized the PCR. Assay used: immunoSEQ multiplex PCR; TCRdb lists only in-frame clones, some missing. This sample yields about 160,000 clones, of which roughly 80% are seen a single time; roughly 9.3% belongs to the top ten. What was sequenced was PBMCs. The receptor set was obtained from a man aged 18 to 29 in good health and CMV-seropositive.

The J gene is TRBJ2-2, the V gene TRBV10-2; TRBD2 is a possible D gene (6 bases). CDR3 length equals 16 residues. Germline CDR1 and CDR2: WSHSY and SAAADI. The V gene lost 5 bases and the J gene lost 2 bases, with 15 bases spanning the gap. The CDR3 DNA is TGCGCCAGCAGTTCGCTAGCGCAGACCAACACCGGGGAGCTGTTTTTT. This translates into CASSSLAQTNTGELFF.

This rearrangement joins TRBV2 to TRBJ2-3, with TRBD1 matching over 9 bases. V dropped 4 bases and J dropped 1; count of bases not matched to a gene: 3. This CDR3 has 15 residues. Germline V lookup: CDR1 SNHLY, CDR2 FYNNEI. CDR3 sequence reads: CASSAQGAGTDTQYF. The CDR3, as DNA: TGTGCCAGCAGTGCACAGGGGGCGGGCACAGATACGCAGTATTTT.

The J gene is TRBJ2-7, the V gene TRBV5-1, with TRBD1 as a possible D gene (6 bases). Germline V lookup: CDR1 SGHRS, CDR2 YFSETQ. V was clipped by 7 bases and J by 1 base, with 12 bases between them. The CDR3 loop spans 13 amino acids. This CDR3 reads CASQLDSSYEQYF. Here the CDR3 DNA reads TGCGCCAGCCAGTTGGACAGTTCCTACGAGCAGTACTTC.

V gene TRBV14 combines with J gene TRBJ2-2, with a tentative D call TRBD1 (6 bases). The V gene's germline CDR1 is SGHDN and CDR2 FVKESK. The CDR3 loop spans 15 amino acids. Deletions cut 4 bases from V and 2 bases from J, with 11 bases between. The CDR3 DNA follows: TGTGCCAGCAGCCTGCGCAGGGGTAACACCGGGGAGCTGTTTTTT. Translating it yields CASSLRRGNTGELFF.

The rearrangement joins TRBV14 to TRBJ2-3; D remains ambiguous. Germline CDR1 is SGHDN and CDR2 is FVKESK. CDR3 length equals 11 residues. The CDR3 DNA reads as TGTGCTGCGCCCAACAGAGATACGCAGTATTTT. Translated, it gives CAAPNRDTQYF. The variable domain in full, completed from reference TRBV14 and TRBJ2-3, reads EAGVTQFPSHSVIEKGQTVTLRCDPISGHDNLYWYRRVMGKEIKFLLHFVKESKQDESGMPNNRFLAERTGGTYSTLKVQPAELEDSGVYFCAAPNRDTQYFGPGTRLTVL.

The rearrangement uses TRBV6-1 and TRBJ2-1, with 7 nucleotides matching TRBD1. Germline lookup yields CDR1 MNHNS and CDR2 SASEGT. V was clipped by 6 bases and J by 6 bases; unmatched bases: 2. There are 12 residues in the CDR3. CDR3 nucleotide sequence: TGTGCCAGCAGGGGACAGCTCAATGAGCAGTTCTTC. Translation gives CASRGQLNEQFF.

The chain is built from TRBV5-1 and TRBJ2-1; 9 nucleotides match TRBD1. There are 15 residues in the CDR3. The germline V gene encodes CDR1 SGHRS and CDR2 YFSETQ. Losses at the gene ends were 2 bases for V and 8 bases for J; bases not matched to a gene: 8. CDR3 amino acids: CASSFDRGDSHEQFF. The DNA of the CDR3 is TGCGCCAGCAGCTTCGACAGGGGGGATTCCCATGAGCAGTTCTTC.

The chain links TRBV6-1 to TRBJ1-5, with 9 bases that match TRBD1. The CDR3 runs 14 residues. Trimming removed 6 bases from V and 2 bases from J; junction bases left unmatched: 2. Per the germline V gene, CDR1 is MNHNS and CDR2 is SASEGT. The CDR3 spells CASRGQGRNQPQHF. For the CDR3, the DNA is TGTGCCAGCAGGGGACAGGGTCGCAATCAGCCCCAGCATTTT.

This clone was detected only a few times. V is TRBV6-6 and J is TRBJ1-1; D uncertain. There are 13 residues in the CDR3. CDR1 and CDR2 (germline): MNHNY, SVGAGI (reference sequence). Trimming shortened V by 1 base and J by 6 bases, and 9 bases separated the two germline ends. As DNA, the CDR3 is TGTGCCAGCAGTTACTTTCGGGGATCTGAAGCTTTCTTT. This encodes CASSYFRGSEAFF.

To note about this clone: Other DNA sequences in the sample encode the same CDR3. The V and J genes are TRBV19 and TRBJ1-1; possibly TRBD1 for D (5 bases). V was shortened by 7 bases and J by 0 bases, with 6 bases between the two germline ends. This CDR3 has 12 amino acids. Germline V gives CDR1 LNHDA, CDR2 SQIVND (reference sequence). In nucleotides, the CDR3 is TGTGCCAGTACAGGGTTGAACACTGAAGCTTTCTTT. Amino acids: CASTGLNTEAFF.

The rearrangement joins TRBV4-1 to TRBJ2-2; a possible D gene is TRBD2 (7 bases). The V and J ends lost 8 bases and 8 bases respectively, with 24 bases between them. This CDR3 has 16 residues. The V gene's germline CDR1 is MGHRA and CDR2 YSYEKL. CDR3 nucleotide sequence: TGCGCCAGCGGACCCTCTAGTGGGGGGGCCGTGGGGGAGCTGTTTTTT. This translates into CASGPSSGGAVGELFF.

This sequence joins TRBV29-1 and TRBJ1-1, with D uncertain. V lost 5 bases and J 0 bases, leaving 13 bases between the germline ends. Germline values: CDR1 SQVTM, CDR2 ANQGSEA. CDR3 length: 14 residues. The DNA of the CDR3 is TGCAGCGTTATAAACCCCGCGATGAACACTGAAGCTTTCTTT. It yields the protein CSVINPAMNTEAFF.

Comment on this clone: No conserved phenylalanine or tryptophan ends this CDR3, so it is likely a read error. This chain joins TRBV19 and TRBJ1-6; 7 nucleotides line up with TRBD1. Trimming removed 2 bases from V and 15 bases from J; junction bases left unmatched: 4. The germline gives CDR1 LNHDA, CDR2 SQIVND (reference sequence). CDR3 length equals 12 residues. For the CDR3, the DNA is TGTGCCAGTAGTATAAGGGGGCGGGGCCTCCACCTT. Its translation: CASSIRGRGLHL.

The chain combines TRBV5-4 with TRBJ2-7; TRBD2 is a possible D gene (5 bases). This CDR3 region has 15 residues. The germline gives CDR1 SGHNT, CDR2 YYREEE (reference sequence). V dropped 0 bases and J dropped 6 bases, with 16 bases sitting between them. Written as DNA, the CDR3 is TGTGCCAGCAGCTTGGCCGCCAAGCGGCCCGGCGAGCAGTACTTC. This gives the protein CASSLAAKRPGEQYF.

The CDR3 is CASRGAGSYEQYF. In nucleotides, the CDR3 is TGTGCCAGCAGGGGGGCCGGGTCCTACGAGCAGTACTTC. The gene calls are TRBV6-5 and TRBJ2-5, with a weak D call TRBD1 (6 bases). The end of the DNA fits TRBJ2-7 better, so the J call may be wrong. There are 13 residues in the CDR3. CDR1 is MNHEY, CDR2 SVGAGI, per germline.

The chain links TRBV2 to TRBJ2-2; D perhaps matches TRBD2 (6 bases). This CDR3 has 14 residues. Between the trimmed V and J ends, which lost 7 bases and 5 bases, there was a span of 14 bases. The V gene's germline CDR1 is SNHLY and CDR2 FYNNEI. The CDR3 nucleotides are TGTGCCAGCACCATTACGGAGGGGACCGGGGAGCTGTTTTTT. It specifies CASTITEGTGELFF.

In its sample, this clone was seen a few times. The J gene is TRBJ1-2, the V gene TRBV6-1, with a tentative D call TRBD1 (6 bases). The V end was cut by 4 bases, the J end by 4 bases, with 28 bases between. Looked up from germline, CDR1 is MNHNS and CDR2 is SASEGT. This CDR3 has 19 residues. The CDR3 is CASSGVGGGPNYLGYGYTF. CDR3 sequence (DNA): TGTGCCAGCAGTGGGGTAGGGGGGGGGCCGAATTATCTCGGCTATGGCTACACCTTC.

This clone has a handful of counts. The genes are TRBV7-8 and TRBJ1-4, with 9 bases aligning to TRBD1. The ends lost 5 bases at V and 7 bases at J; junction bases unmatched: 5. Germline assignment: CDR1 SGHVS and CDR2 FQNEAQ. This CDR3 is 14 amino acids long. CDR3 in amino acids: CASSGQGRGEKLFF. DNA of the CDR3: TGTGCCAGCAGCGGACAGGGGCGGGGTGAAAAACTGTTTTTT.

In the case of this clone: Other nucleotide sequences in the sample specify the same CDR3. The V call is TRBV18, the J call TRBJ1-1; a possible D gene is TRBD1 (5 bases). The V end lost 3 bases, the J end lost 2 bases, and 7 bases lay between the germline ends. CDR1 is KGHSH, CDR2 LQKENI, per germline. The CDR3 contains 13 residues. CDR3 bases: TGTGCCAGCTCACCGACAGCTAACACTGAAGCTTTCTTT. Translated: CASSPTANTEAFF.

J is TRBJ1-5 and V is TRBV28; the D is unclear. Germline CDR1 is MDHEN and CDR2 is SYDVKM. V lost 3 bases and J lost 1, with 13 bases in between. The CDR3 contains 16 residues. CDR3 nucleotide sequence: TGTGCCAGCAGTTTCTCAGCTTGGGCGAGCAATCAGCCCCAGCATTTT. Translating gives CASSFSAWASNQPQHF.

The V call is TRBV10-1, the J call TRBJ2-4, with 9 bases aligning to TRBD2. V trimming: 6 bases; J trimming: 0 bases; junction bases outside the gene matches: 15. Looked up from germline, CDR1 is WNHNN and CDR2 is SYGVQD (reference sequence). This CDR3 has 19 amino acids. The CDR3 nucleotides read TGCGCCAGCAGGGGGGGGCGGGAGGGCCAAAAGTCAGCCAAAAACATTCAGTACTTC. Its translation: CASRGGREGQKSAKNIQYF.

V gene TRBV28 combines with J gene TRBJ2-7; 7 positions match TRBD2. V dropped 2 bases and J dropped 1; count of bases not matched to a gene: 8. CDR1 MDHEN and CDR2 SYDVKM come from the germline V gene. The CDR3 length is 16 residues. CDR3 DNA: TGTGCCAGCAGTTTAACCCGCGGGAGAGGATCCTACGAGCAGTACTTC. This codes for CASSLTRGRGSYEQYF.

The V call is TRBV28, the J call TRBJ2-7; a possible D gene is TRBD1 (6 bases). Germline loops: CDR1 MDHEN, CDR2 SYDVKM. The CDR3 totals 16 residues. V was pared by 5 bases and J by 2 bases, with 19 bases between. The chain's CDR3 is CASSPFRQGPTYEQYF. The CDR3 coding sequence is TGTGCCAGCAGTCCCTTTCGCCAGGGGCCCACCTACGAGCAGTACTTC.

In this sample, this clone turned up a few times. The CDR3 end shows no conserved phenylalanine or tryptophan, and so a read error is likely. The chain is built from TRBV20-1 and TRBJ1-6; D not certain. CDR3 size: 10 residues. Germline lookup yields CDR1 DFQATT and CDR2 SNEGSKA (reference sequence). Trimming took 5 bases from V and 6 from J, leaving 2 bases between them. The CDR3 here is CSASNSPLHL. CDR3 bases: TGCAGTGCTTCTAATTCACCCCTCCACCTT.

The CDR3 coding sequence is TGTGCCAGCAGCGTAGCCAACACAGATACGCAGTATTTT. Translation gives CASSVANTDTQYF. The chain uses TRBV9 and TRBJ2-3; D unclear. The germline V gene encodes CDR1 SGDLS and CDR2 YYNGEE. V was pared by 0 bases and J by 2 bases, with 4 bases between. This CDR3 is built from 13 residues.

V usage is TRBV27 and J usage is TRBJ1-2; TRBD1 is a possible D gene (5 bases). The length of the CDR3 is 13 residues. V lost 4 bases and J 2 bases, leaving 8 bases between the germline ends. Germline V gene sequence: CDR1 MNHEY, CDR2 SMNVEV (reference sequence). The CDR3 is CASSYRGNYGYTF. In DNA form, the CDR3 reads TGTGCCAGCAGTTACCGGGGGAACTATGGCTACACCTTC.

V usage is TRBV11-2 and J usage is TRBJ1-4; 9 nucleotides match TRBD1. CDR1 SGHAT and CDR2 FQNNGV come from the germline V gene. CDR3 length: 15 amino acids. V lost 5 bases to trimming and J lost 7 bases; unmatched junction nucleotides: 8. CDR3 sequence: CASSKLQGAGEKLFF. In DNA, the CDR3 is TGTGCCAGCAGCAAACTACAGGGGGCAGGTGAAAAACTGTTTTTT. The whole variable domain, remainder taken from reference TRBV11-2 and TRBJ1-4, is EAGVAQSPRYKIIEKRQSVAFWCNPISGHATLYWYQQILGQGPKLLIQFQNNGVVDDSQLPKDRFSAERLKGVDSTLKIQPAKLEDSAVYLCASSKLQGAGEKLFFGSGTQLSVL.